Here is one T cell receptor (beta chain) with its context. This sample was taken from a study of blood T cell repertoires in COVID-19. Original analysis: Estimation of nucleated cell counts relied on the amplification of reference gene primers. The repertoire was sequenced with immunoSEQ multiplex PCR; TCRdb's copy has only in-frame clones and lacks some. Clone size and V and J calls were adopted from that table, with D and trimming inferred from the DNA. Of 390,000 or so clones in the sample, about nine tenths are singletons; the top ten hold roughly 1.4%. Input material: peripheral blood. This sequence was found in a woman aged 30 to 39 with active or convalescent COVID-19.

The CDR3 DNA reads as TGTGCCAGCAGCGTCACAACGAACACCGGGGAGCTGTTTTTT. Its translation is CASSVTTNTGELFF. The gene calls are TRBV7-6 and TRBJ2-2, with D uncertain. V lost 5 bases to trimming and J lost 0 bases, with 7 bases between them. Germline CDR1 SGHVS, CDR2 FNYEAQ. This CDR3 comprises 14 residues.